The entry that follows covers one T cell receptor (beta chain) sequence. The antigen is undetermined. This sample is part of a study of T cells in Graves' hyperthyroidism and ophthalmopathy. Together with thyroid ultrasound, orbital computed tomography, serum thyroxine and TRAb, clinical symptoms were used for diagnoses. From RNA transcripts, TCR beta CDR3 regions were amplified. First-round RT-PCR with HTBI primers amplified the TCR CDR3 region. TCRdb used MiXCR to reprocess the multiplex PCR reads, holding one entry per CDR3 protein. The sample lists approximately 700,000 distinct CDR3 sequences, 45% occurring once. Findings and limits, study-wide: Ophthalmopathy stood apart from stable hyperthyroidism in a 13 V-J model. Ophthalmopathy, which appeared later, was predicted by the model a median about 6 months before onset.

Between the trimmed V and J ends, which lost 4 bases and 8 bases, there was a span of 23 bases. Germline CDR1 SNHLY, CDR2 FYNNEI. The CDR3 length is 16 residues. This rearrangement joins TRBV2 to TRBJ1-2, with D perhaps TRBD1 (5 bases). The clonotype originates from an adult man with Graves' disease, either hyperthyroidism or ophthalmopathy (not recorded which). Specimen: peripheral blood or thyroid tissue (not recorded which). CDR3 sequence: CASSAPGRSSGLGYTF. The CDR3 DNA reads TGTGCCAGCAGTGCCCCGGGGCGGAGCTCGGGGTTAGGCTACACCTTC.